The rows below give T cell receptor beta chains drawn from one sample of a study of vaccination and CD4 T cells after COVID-19. One entry per CDR3 protein results from TCRdb running MiXCR on the PCR reads. Found here are roughly 9,000 distinct CDR3 sequences, 40% to 50% of them singletons; the top ten hold 25% to 30%. For these receptors, no antigen is known. The sample taken for sequencing was CD4+ T cells from blood, cultured in vitro. These TCRs come from a human donor in good health. The CDR3 runs from the conserved cysteine through the conserved F or W. The D gene is left open where the match is weak. The size field is filled for only some rows; it gives once, few, many or a size class.

J gene	D gene	V gene	clone size	CDR3 DNA	CDR3 protein
TRBJ2-7	-	TRBV6-2/TRBV6-3	-	TGTGCCAGCAGTTACACGCAAGCCCTCTACGAGCAGTACTTC	CASSYTQALYEQYF
TRBJ1-4	TRBD1	TRBV6-2/TRBV6-3	-	TGTGCCAGCAGTGCTCAGGGACAGGGGAGCGAAAAACTGTTTTTT	CASSAQGQGSEKLFF
TRBJ2-6	-	TRBV10-2	-	TGCGCCAGCTCCTCGACCCTCCCTGGGGCCAACGTCCTGACTTTC	CASSSTLPGANVLTF
TRBJ1-1	-	TRBV7-9	-	TGTGCCAGCAGCTCCTTAACAGGGAAGGACACTGAAGCTTTCTTT	CASSSLTGKDTEAFF
TRBJ2-7	TRBD1	TRBV5-6	once	TGTGCCAGCAGCCCGACAGGGCCCACCTACGAGCAGTACTTC	CASSPTGPTYEQYF
TRBJ2-3	-	TRBV6-1	few	TGTGCCAGCCCCATGTCGGGGGACGGCACAGATACGCAGTATTTT	CASPMSGDGTDTQYF
TRBJ1-1	-	TRBV12-3/TRBV12-4	-	TGTGCCAGCAGCCCTCACTTGAACACTGAAGCTTTCTTT	CASSPHLNTEAFF
TRBJ2-7	TRBD2	TRBV20-1	few	TGCAGTGCCCCTAGGAGCGGGATGGAGTACGAGCAGTACTTC	CSAPRSGMEYEQYF
TRBJ2-7	-	TRBV7-8	-	TGTGCCAGCAGCTTACGAGGGGGAACCTACGAGCAGTACTTC	CASSLRGGTYEQYF
TRBJ2-7	TRBD1	TRBV6-2/TRBV6-3	once	TGTGCCAGCAGTGACTCCTCCAGGACAGGGGGCTACGAGCAGTACTTC	CASSDSSRTGGYEQYF
TRBJ2-1	-	TRBV6-4	-	TGTGCCAGCAGTGAGTCCCAGGGTAGGGTGCAGTTCTTC	CASSESQGRVQFF
TRBJ2-3	TRBD1	TRBV2	-	TGTGCCAGCAGACTTAGGGGGCTCAACACAGATACGCAGTATTTT	CASRLRGLNTDTQYF
TRBJ2-3	-	TRBV24-1	-	TGTGCCACCAGTGATTCTAGAAGAGGCACAGATACGCAGTATTTT	CATSDSRRGTDTQYF
TRBJ2-6	TRBD1	TRBV20-1	-	TGCAGTGCTAGAGTCCTGCAGGGGGCGATGGGGGCCAACGTCCTGACTTTC	CSARVLQGAMGANVLTF
TRBJ1-1	-	TRBV7-2	few	TGTGCCAGCAGCTTGAGGGGGTTTGGCAGTGAAGCTTTCTTT	CASSLRGFGSEAFF
TRBJ2-1	TRBD2	TRBV5-4	-	TGTGCCAGCAGCTTGGCCGCCAGCGGGGGGAGAGATGAGCAGTTCTTC	CASSLAASGGRDEQFF
TRBJ2-7	-	TRBV20-1	few	TGCAGTGCTAGAGATTTTGGAGGGAACGAGCAGTACTTC	CSARDFGGNEQYF
TRBJ1-2	-	TRBV7-2	few	TGTGCCAGCATATCCCTCGGGAGGGCCTATGGCTACACCTTC	CASISLGRAYGYTF
TRBJ1-2	-	TRBV20-1	-	TGCAGTCCAACTAGGGAATTCTATGGCTACACCTTC	CSPTREFYGYTF
TRBJ1-6	TRBD1	TRBV28	few	TGTGCCAGCAGTTTACCACCGACAGGGGCTAATAATTCACCCCTCCACTTT	CASSLPPTGANNSPLHF
TRBJ2-7	TRBD1	TRBV27	-	TGTGCCAGCAGTTTACCCAGGGGGCGAAGGGCCTACGAGCAGTACTTC	CASSLPRGRRAYEQYF
TRBJ1-2	TRBD1	TRBV7-8	-	TGTGCCAGCAGCCCGGGACAGATAACTAACTATGGCTACACCTTC	CASSPGQITNYGYTF
TRBJ1-2	TRBD1	TRBV7-2	few	TGTGCCAGCAGCCCAAAGGGACAGGGGAACTATGGCTACACCTTC	CASSPKGQGNYGYTF
TRBJ2-1	-	TRBV11-2	-	TGTGCCAGCAGCTTAGAGGGGGTTCAGAATGAGCAGTTCTTC	CASSLEGVQNEQFF
TRBJ1-6	-	TRBV6-1	few	TGTGCCAGCAGTCACGACAGAGTCTCCTATAATTCACCCCTCCACTTT	CASSHDRVSYNSPLHF
TRBJ1-2	-	TRBV10-3	-	TGTGCCACCACACTCGCGGGCCTGAACTATGGCTACACCTTC	CATTLAGLNYGYTF
TRBJ2-3	TRBD2	TRBV7-9	few	TGTGCCAGCAGCTCCGGACTAGCGGGAACAGATACGCAGTATTTT	CASSSGLAGTDTQYF